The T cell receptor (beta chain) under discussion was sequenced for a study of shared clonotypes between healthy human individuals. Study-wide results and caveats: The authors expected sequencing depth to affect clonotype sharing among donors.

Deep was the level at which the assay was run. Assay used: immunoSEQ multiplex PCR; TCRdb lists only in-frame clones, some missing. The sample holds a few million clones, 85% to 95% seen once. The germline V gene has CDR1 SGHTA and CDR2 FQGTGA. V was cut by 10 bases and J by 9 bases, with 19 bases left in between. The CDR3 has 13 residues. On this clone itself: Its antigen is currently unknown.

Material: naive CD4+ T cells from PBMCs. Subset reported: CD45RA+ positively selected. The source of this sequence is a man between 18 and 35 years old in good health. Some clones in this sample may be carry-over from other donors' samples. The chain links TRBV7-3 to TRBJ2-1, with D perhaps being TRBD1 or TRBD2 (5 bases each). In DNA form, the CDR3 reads TGTGCCACCACCCGGGACGCGGGCGGTGAGCAGTTCTTC. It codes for CATTRDAGGEQFF.